This passage covers 10 T cell receptor beta chains from one sample sequenced in a study of blood T cell repertoires in COVID-19. Produced via immunoSEQ multiplex PCR; TCRdb's table is partial and in-frame only. The sample contains hundreds of thousands of clones, roughly 90% of which appear only once. Sequenced sample: peripheral blood. These receptors were obtained from a man aged 18 to 30 with COVID-19, enrolled during active disease.

V is TRBV6-5 and J is TRBJ2-7; 11 bases agree with TRBD2. CDR1 and CDR2 (germline): MNHEY, SVGAGI. The V gene end was trimmed by 9 bases and the J gene end by 5 bases; junction bases not matched to a gene: 3. The CDR3 consists of 12 residues. CDR3 sequence reads: CASAGLADEQYF. CDR3 in DNA: TGTGCCAGTGCGGGACTAGCGGACGAGCAGTACTTC.

This chain connects TRBV2 to TRBJ1-3, with 7 bases identical to TRBD1. Germline CDR1 and CDR2: SNHLY and FYNNEI. V was pared by 3 bases and J by 4 bases, with 6 bases of the junction left unmatched. The CDR3 has 15 amino acids. The CDR3 DNA follows: TGTGCCAGCAGTGAGAGGAGGGGGCACGGAAACACCATATATTTT. This encodes CASSERRGHGNTIYF.

The gene calls are TRBV2 and TRBJ2-3; TRBD2 matches at 15 bases. Trimming at V came to 3 bases and at J to 2 bases, leaving 6 bases not matched to a gene. Per germline, CDR1 SNHLY and CDR2 FYNNEI. The CDR3 has 18 residues. Written as DNA, the CDR3 is TGTGCCAGCAGTGATGAGGGACTAGCGGGAGGAGTCACAGATACGCAGTATTTT. Translation gives CASSDEGLAGGVTDTQYF.

A note on this clone: Other nucleotide sequences in the sample specify the same CDR3. This chain links TRBV3-1 (or the pseudogene TRBV3-2) with TRBJ1-5; a possible D gene is TRBD1 (6 bases). V lost 1 base and J 6 bases, leaving 10 bases between the germline ends. The CDR3 length is 14 residues. Looked up from germline, CDR1 is LGHDT and CDR2 is YNNKEL (reference sequence). This CDR3 reads CASSQGRGGQPQHF. The CDR3 DNA reads TGTGCCAGCAGCCAAGGCAGGGGCGGTCAGCCCCAGCATTTT.

The CDR3 here is CASSDGTYQPQHF. The CDR3 region has the DNA TGTGCCAGCAGCGACGGGACATATCAGCCCCAGCATTTT. The chain employs TRBV4-2 and TRBJ1-5; a possible D gene is TRBD1 (6 bases). V was clipped by 5 bases and J by 5 bases, with 10 bases between them. CDR1 and CDR2 from the germline V gene are LGHNA and YNFKEQ. CDR3 length equals 13 residues.

The rearrangement uses TRBV7-6 and TRBJ2-2, with D possibly matching TRBD2 (5 bases). Germline lookup yields CDR1 SGHVS and CDR2 FNYEAQ. CDR3 length: 15 amino acids. V was pared by 2 bases and J by 3 bases, with 10 bases between. CDR3 residues: CASSLTGADTGELFF. The CDR3 DNA is TGTGCCAGCAGCTTAACCGGAGCGGACACCGGGGAGCTGTTTTTT.

V and J are TRBV9 and TRBJ1-1; 9 bases agree with TRBD1. Germline V gene sequence: CDR1 SGDLS, CDR2 YYNGEE. V shed 0 bases, J shed 0 bases, and the junction held 12 bases outside the gene matches. This CDR3 has 19 amino acids. CDR3 region: CASSVAAGQGRPLNTEAFF. The CDR3 DNA sequence: TGTGCCAGCAGCGTAGCAGCCGGACAGGGGAGGCCCCTGAACACTGAAGCTTTCTTT.

The CDR3 DNA follows: TGTGCCATCAGTGAGGACTATGCTTACTCTGGCTACACCTTC. Protein product: CAISEDYAYSGYTF. The rearrangement uses TRBV10-3 and TRBJ1-2, with unresolved D. The CDR3 runs 14 residues. Trimming pared 2 bases from V and 7 bases from J, leaving 14 bases between. CDR1 and CDR2 (germline): ENHRY, SYGVKD.

V usage is TRBV5-6 and J usage is TRBJ2-6; D might be TRBD2 (6 bases). V was cut by 4 bases and J by 2 bases, with 13 bases left in between. Germline CDR1 reads SGHDT; CDR2 reads YYEEEE. CDR3 length: 16 amino acids. Written as DNA, the CDR3 is TGTGCCAGCAGCCGGGCCCGGAGGGCTGGGGCCAACGTCCTGACTTTC. Its protein is CASSRARRAGANVLTF.

This chain joins TRBV2 and TRBJ2-7; D not certain. The germline V gene has CDR1 SNHLY and CDR2 FYNNEI. The ends were cut back, 4 bases at V and 2 bases at J, with 15 bases in the middle. The CDR3 sequence is 15 residues long. CDR3 coding DNA: TGTGCCAGCAGTGTAAGTCCCCAGGTCACCTACGAGCAGTACTTC. Amino acids: CASSVSPQVTYEQYF.